A single sample gave rise to the 17 T cell receptor beta chains below, sequenced in a study of regulatory T cells in long-lasting Graves disease. Time point: newly diagnosed GD, antithyroid drugs for less than 3 months. The TCR library used RNA extracted from PBMCs. Relying on iRepertoire HTBI primers and Arm-PCR of CDR3 regions, the team built TCR beta libraries. A single record per CDR3 protein comes from TCRdb applying MiXCR to the multiplex PCR reads. The sample records approximately 440,000 distinct CDR3 sequences, about 17% being singletons. These data also formed part of another study, on T cells in Graves' hyperthyroidism and ophthalmopathy.

Specimen: peripheral blood mononuclear cells (PBMCs), collected at new diagnosis, from a patient treated with antithyroid drugs. The receptors were sampled from a man aged 40-49 years with Graves disease.

This clonotype was counted between two and nine times. This chain connects TRBV5-4 to TRBJ1-1; D gene unclear. Per the germline V gene, CDR1 is SGHNT and CDR2 is YYREEE (reference sequence). Trimming took 0 bases from V and 3 from J, leaving 9 bases between them. The CDR3 is made up of 14 amino acids. CDR3 sequence reads: CASSLGSGDTEAFF. The CDR3 coding sequence is TGTGCCAGCAGCTTGGGAAGTGGCGACACTGAAGCTTTCTTT.

Comment on this clonotype: One base separates it from a far larger clone, so it is likely a read error. V and J are TRBV5-1 and TRBJ2-5, with D unclear. CDR1 and CDR2 (germline): SGHRS, YFSETQ. The CDR3 is made up of 13 amino acids. V lost 0 bases and J 11 bases, leaving 14 bases between the germline ends. CDR3 DNA: TGCGCCAGCAGCTTGGGTACCTACAATGAGCAGTACTTC. Translating gives CASSLGTYNEQYF.

This clonotype was detected ten times or more. V and J are TRBV20-1 and TRBJ2-7, with 9 nucleotides matching TRBD2. V lost 3 bases, J lost 2 bases, and 11 bases stayed unmatched. Germline CDR1 reads DFQATT; CDR2 reads SNEGSKA (reference sequence). The CDR3 spans 16 residues. CDR3 residues: CSARAGVGGRAYEQYF. The CDR3 bases are TGCAGTGCTAGGGCCGGTGTGGGCGGGAGGGCCTACGAGCAGTACTTC.

This clonotype was seen ten or more times. V is TRBV3-1 and J is TRBJ2-7, with TRBD1 matching 11 bases. This CDR3 contains 14 residues. CDR1 is LGHDT, CDR2 YNNKEL, per germline (reference sequence). V shed 4 bases and J 3 bases; nucleotides not matched to a gene: 2. CDR3 nucleotides: TGTGCCAGCAGCCCGGGACAGGGGGACTACGAGCAGTACTTC. This gives the protein CASSPGQGDYEQYF.

This chain links TRBV9 with TRBJ2-5; tentatively, D is TRBD1 or TRBD2 (5 bases each). Trimming took off 0 bases at V and 4 bases at J, with 13 bases between the two ends. The CDR3 is 15 residues long. From germline, CDR1 is SGDLS and CDR2 YYNGEE. In DNA form, the CDR3 reads TGTGCCAGCAGCGTAGGGGACGGCCCTCGAGAGACCCAGTACTTC. It translates to CASSVGDGPRETQYF.

This clonotype has ten or more counts. The chain combines TRBV7-9 with TRBJ1-4; TRBD1 might be the D (5 bases). V gave up 2 bases and J gave up 8 bases, with 15 bases separating them. Germline loops: CDR1 SEHNR, CDR2 FQNEAQ (reference sequence). This CDR3 spans 15 amino acids. In nucleotides, the CDR3 is TGTGCCAGCAGCTTATCGGCTGGGGCGGGAGAAAAACTGTTTTTT. Its protein is CASSLSAGAGEKLFF.

The chain employs TRBV28 and TRBJ1-3, with 10 nucleotides matching TRBD1. The ends lost 3 bases at V and 4 bases at J; junction bases unmatched: 6. Germline CDR1 MDHEN, CDR2 SYDVKM. This CDR3 contains 16 residues. The CDR3 here is CASSFDRGLGGNTIYF. The CDR3 nucleotides are TGTGCCAGCAGTTTTGACAGGGGGCTTGGAGGAAACACCATATATTTT.

This clonotype was seen at least ten times. This chain joins TRBV12-3 or TRBV12-4 and TRBJ1-2; 10 positions match TRBD1. The CDR3 has 15 residues. Germline trimming cut 3 bases from V and 2 bases from J; bases unmatched to any gene: 3. CDR3: CASSFPDRGNYGYTF. The DNA for the CDR3 is TGTGCCAGCAGTTTCCCGGACAGGGGGAACTATGGCTACACCTTC.

In this sample, this clonotype turned up many times. As DNA, the CDR3 is TGTGCCAGCAGCCAACCGGCGGGGACCTCCCGCACAGATACGCAGTATTTT. Translation: CASSQPAGTSRTDTQYF. The V call is TRBV3-1, the J call TRBJ2-3; TRBD2 is a possible D gene (6 bases). This CDR3 is built from 17 residues. Germline assignment: CDR1 LGHDT and CDR2 YNNKEL (reference sequence). V was pared by 2 bases and J by 1 base, with 16 bases between.

There are many counts of this clonotype. The chain uses TRBV15 and TRBJ1-2; no definite D call. The V and J ends lost 5 bases and 6 bases respectively, with 10 bases between them. The germline gives CDR1 LNHNV, CDR2 YYDKDF (reference sequence). This CDR3 is 12 amino acids long. CDR3 DNA: TGTGCCACCAGCGGCACTCATAATGGCTACACCTTC. The encoded protein is CATSGTHNGYTF.

Many counts were recorded for this clonotype. The chain uses TRBV7-3 and TRBJ2-2, with D hard to call. This CDR3 spans 15 amino acids. Trimming shortened V by 0 bases and J by 4 bases, and 9 bases separated the two germline ends. The germline CDR1 and CDR2 sequences are SGHTA and FQGTGA. The CDR3 DNA sequence: TGTGCCAGCAGCTTAACGGGCACAGCCACCGGGGAGCTGTTTTTT. It codes for CASSLTGTATGELFF.

This chain uses TRBV20-1 with TRBJ1-4; no clear D. Germline CDR1 and CDR2: DFQATT and SNEGSKA (reference sequence). The CDR3 consists of 15 residues. The V and J ends lost 3 bases and 0 bases respectively, with 11 bases between them. CDR3: CSARPVSTTNEKLFF. The CDR3 DNA sequence: TGCAGTGCTAGGCCTGTATCAACAACTAATGAAAAACTGTTTTTT.

This clonotype was recorded at least ten times. This chain uses TRBV11-2 with TRBJ2-1, with 10 bases that match TRBD2. CDR3 length equals 13 residues. V shed 5 bases and J 10 bases; nucleotides not matched to a gene: 5. Per the germline V gene, CDR1 is SGHAT and CDR2 is FQNNGV. CDR3 nucleotide sequence: TGTGCCAGCAGCCTCATAGCGGGAGGCGAGCAGTTCTTC. It translates to CASSLIAGGEQFF.

V and J are TRBV11-2 and TRBJ2-3; a possible D gene is TRBD2 (5 bases). Germline V CDR1 and CDR2: SGHAT, FQNNGV. Trimming removed 2 bases at V and 2 bases at J, with 17 bases between. The CDR3 has 17 amino acids. CDR3 residues: CASSLRHRTRVTDTQYF. DNA of the CDR3: TGTGCCAGCAGCTTACGCCATAGGACTCGCGTCACAGATACGCAGTATTTT.

This clonotype was counted many times. The rearrangement links TRBV9 to TRBJ2-1; D unresolved. V was pared by 4 bases and J by 1 base, with 12 bases between. Looked up from germline, CDR1 is SGDLS and CDR2 is YYNGEE. The CDR3 extends over 15 amino acids. The CDR3 nucleotides are TGTGCCAGCAGCCCGGACGGACCTTCCTACAATGAGCAGTTCTTC. Translated: CASSPDGPSYNEQFF.

This clonotype was counted ten times or more. The V gene is TRBV12-3 or TRBV12-4, the J gene TRBJ2-5, with 8 bases fitting TRBD2. V lost 5 bases and J lost 9; bases outside the gene matches: 11. The CDR3 is 14 residues long. CDR3 sequence: CASSPLTSEASQYF. CDR3 coding DNA: TGTGCCAGCAGTCCGCTGACTAGCGAGGCTTCCCAGTACTTC.

This clonotype came up many times. The rearrangement links TRBV20-1 to TRBJ2-1, with 9 bases fitting TRBD2. CDR1 is DFQATT and CDR2 is SNEGSKA in the germline V gene (reference sequence). The CDR3 sequence is 17 residues long. J lost 3 bases, V lost 6 bases, and 15 bases had no gene match. The DNA of the CDR3 is TGCAGTGCCCCGACTCTAGCGGGAAAAGGGGGCTACAATGAGCAGTTCTTC. Its protein product is CSAPTLAGKGGYNEQFF.